This T cell receptor beta chain was captured by sequencing in a study of tissue T cells after allogeneic stem cell transplantation. Study results and caveats: Which tissue TCRs were alloreactive or antigen-specific was not determined. Some clones might be persisting host cells. Shared clones across patients were few; motif clustering revealed tissue-specific shared signatures. In patients and mice, blood and spleen missed much of tissue repertoire.

The time point denotes: mouse harvest day 14 after allogeneic transplant. The graft held 10^6 splenic CD5+ T cells and 10^7 T-cell-depleted bone marrow cells. On this clone: Its antigen is not identified. These gene names are mouse names. The read ends 1 residue before the CDR3 terminus; that terminus is restored from the germline J gene.

The repertoire was sequenced with immunoSEQ multiplex PCR; TCRdb's copy has only in-frame clones and lacks some. The repertoire includes about 3,200 clones, around 46% of them detected once, and roughly 25% sits in the top ten. The germline CDR1 and CDR2 sequences are SGHSA and FRNQAP. This CDR3 is built from 14 residues. V lost 3 bases, J lost 0 bases, and 7 bases lay in between. The sequencing input was gut tissue. The sequence came from a female BALB/c mouse given C57BL/6 T cells with graft-versus-host disease after an allogeneic hematopoietic cell transplant. The chain employs TRBV16 and TRBJ2-5, with D unresolved. CDR3 residues: CASSFGSNQDTQYF. Incomplete CDR3 DNA: TGTGCAAGCAGCTTTGGCAGTAACCAAGACACCCAGTAC. Drawing the rest from reference TRBV16 and TRBJ2-5, the complete variable domain is NAGVIQTPRHKVTGKGQEATLWCEPISGHSAVFWYRQTIVQGLEFLTYFRNQAPIDDSGMPKERFSAQMPNQSHSTLKIQSTQPQDSAVYLCASSFGSNQDTQYFGPGTRLLVL.